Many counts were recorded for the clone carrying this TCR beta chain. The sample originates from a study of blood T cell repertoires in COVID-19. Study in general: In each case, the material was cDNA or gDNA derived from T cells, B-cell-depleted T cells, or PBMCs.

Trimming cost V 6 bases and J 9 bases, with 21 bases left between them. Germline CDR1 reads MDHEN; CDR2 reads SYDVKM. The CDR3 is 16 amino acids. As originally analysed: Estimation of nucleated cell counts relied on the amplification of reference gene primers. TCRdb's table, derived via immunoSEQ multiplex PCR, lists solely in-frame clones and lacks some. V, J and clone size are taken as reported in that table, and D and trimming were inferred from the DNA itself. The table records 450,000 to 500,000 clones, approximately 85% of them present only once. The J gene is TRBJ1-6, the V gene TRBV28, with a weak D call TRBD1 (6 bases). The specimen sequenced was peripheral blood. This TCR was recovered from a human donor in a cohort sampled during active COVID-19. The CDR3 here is CASSYPGGLGSSPLHF. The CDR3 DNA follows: TGTGCCAGCAGCTACCCCGGGGGGCTTGGTAGTTCACCCCTCCACTTT.